These 30 T cell receptor beta chains originate from one sample sequenced in a study of shared clonotypes between healthy human individuals. Produced via immunoSEQ multiplex PCR; TCRdb's table is partial and in-frame only. This table holds roughly 640,000 clones, over 65% found once. The sample consisted of memory CD4+ T cells sorted from blood. This sample's subset: CD45RA-negative fraction. The receptors derive from a woman in her thirties in good health.

This clone was seen once. This chain connects TRBV10-1 to TRBJ2-2; D perhaps matches TRBD2 (6 bases). Trimming shortened V by 5 bases and J by 1 base, and 11 bases separated the two germline ends. CDR1 WNHNN and CDR2 SYGVQD come from the germline V gene (reference sequence). CDR3 length: 15 residues. The CDR3 protein is CASSSAGLNTGELFF. Here the CDR3 DNA reads TGCGCCAGCAGTTCGGCGGGGCTGAACACCGGGGAGCTGTTTTTT.

To note about this clone: A much larger clone sits a single nucleotide away, making a read error possible. J is TRBJ2-7 and V is TRBV14; no reliable D call. Trimming took 4 bases from V and 3 from J, leaving 4 bases between them. This CDR3 has 11 residues. Germline lookup yields CDR1 SGHDN and CDR2 FVKESK. CDR3 region: CASSLNYEQYF. CDR3 DNA sequence: TGTGCCAGCAGCCTGAACTACGAGCAGTACTTC.

The rearrangement joins TRBV9 to TRBJ1-1; a weak D match, TRBD1 (5 bases). CDR3 length: 13 residues. Trimming pared 6 bases from V and 10 bases from J, leaving 19 bases between. Looked up from germline, CDR1 is SGDLS and CDR2 is YYNGEE. For the CDR3, the DNA is TGTGCCAGCAACCTACAAGGGGAGGGACGAGCTTTCTTT. It specifies CASNLQGEGRAFF.

This clone was counted a single time. The chain has TRBV18 and TRBJ1-2; D is ambiguous. V lost 5 bases and J lost 4, with 14 bases in between. In germline, CDR1 is KGHSH, CDR2 LQKENI. CDR3 size: 14 residues. CDR3 in amino acids: CASSGSREGYGYTF. The CDR3 DNA reads as TGTGCCAGCTCAGGGAGTCGGGAAGGCTATGGCTACACCTTC. The complete variable domain, with remaining parts taken from reference TRBV18 and TRBJ1-2, reads NAGVMQNPRHLVRRRGQEARLRCSPMKGHSHVYWYRQLPEEGLKFMVYLQKENIIDESGMPKERFSAEFPKEGPSILRIQQVVRGDSAAYFCASSGSREGYGYTFGSGTRLTVV.

The rearrangement joins TRBV2 to TRBJ1-6, with D hard to call. The V end lost 6 bases, the J end lost 7 bases, and 13 bases lay between the germline ends. Germline V CDR1 and CDR2: SNHLY, FYNNEI. This CDR3 is 14 amino acids long. The CDR3 spells CASRLEMGNSPLHF. DNA of the CDR3: TGTGCCAGCAGACTCGAAATGGGGAATTCACCCCTCCACTTT.

The chain links TRBV7-8 to TRBJ2-7, with D perhaps matching TRBD2 (6 bases). V lost 4 bases and J 7 bases, leaving 29 bases between the germline ends. The CDR3 consists of 18 residues. Looked up from germline, CDR1 is SGHVS and CDR2 is FQNEAQ. CDR3 residues: CASSSTRVLARGVGEQYF. The CDR3 DNA reads as TGTGCCAGCAGCTCGACCCGCGTACTAGCCCGCGGGGTAGGGGAGCAGTACTTC.

This chain connects TRBV30 to TRBJ2-1; 9 bases align to TRBD2. Germline loops: CDR1 GTSNPN, CDR2 SVGIG (reference sequence). V was pared by 3 bases and J by 7 bases, with 13 bases of the junction left unmatched. This CDR3 comprises 16 residues. The CDR3 sequence is CAWRAKVVAGENEQFF. The CDR3 nucleotides are TGTGCCTGGAGAGCCAAGGTTGTAGCGGGAGAGAATGAGCAGTTCTTC.

There are many counts of this clone. The CDR3 sequence is CASRGVKTNEKLFF. The CDR3 DNA is TGTGCCAGTCGGGGCGTAAAGACTAATGAAAAACTGTTTTTT. The chain joins TRBV19 to TRBJ1-4, with a tentative D call TRBD1 (5 bases). V lost 8 bases and J lost 2, with 12 bases in between. This CDR3 is built from 14 residues. Per the germline V gene, CDR1 is LNHDA and CDR2 is SQIVND (reference sequence).

This clone showed up just a few times. V usage is TRBV19 and J usage is TRBJ2-7, with a tentative D call TRBD1 (6 bases). The length of the CDR3 is 13 residues. CDR1 is LNHDA, CDR2 SQIVND, per germline (reference sequence). Deletions cut 4 bases from V and 5 bases from J, with 12 bases between. The chain's CDR3 is CASSTSWTDEQYF. CDR3 nucleotide sequence: TGTGCCAGTAGTACCAGCTGGACAGACGAGCAGTACTTC.

The J gene is TRBJ2-2, the V gene TRBV4-1; TRBD2 matches 12 bases. The germline V gene has CDR1 MGHRA and CDR2 YSYEKL. This CDR3 has 16 residues. The V and J ends lost 2 bases and 6 bases, in that order; junction bases with no gene match: 4. This CDR3 is CASSQLAGGPPGELFF. CDR3 in DNA: TGCGCCAGCAGCCAACTAGCGGGAGGGCCCCCCGGGGAGCTGTTTTTT.

V gene TRBV11-3 combines with J gene TRBJ2-7; D possibly matches TRBD1 or TRBD2 (5 bases each). This CDR3 is built from 13 residues. From germline, CDR1 is SGHNT and CDR2 YENEEA. Trimming took 5 bases from V and 7 from J, leaving 15 bases between them. The CDR3 region has the DNA TGTGCCAGCAGCCTCGGGACCTTCGCTGAGCAGTACTTC. The encoded protein is CASSLGTFAEQYF.

This chain uses TRBV7-9 with TRBJ1-1; D is unclear. This CDR3 comprises 12 residues. The V gene's germline CDR1 is SEHNR and CDR2 FQNEAQ (reference sequence). V lost 5 bases and J 5 bases, leaving 9 bases between the germline ends. This chain's CDR3 is CASSIGGTEAFF. The CDR3 DNA reads as TGTGCCAGCAGCATCGGTGGTACTGAAGCTTTCTTT.

The chain links TRBV5-1 to TRBJ2-3; D not resolved. Germline CDR1 is SGHRS and CDR2 is YFSETQ. This CDR3 has 14 residues. V lost 5 bases and J lost 4, with 14 bases in between. CDR3 protein: CASSSSLRADTQYF. CDR3 DNA: TGCGCCAGCAGTTCGTCCCTAAGGGCAGATACGCAGTATTTT. Drawing the rest from reference TRBV5-1 and TRBJ2-3, the complete variable domain is KAGVTQTPRYLIKTRGQQVTLSCSPISGHRSVSWYQQTPGQGLQFLFEYFSETQRNKGNFPGRFSGRQFSNSRSEMNVSTLELGDSALYLCASSSSLRADTQYFGPGTRLTVL.

This clone was seen only once. The J gene is TRBJ2-3, the V gene TRBV28, with TRBD2 as a possible D gene (5 bases). The ends were cut back, 7 bases at V and 2 bases at J, with 10 bases in the middle. Germline assignment: CDR1 MDHEN and CDR2 SYDVKM. This CDR3 has 13 residues. CDR3 region: CASKEAHTDTQYF. The CDR3 DNA sequence: TGTGCCAGCAAGGAGGCACACACAGATACGCAGTATTTT.

This clone was counted ten times or more. The chain is built from TRBV7-9 and TRBJ1-3, with a weak D call TRBD1 (6 bases). Between the trimmed V and J ends, which lost 4 bases and 0 bases, there was a span of 13 bases. The CDR3 totals 16 residues. CDR1 is SEHNR, CDR2 FQNEAQ, per germline (reference sequence). The CDR3 DNA reads TGTGCCAGCAGCTCCTACAGGGACGCCTCTGGAAACACCATATATTTT. As protein: CASSSYRDASGNTIYF.

The chain joins TRBV28 to TRBJ2-1; the match to TRBD1 covers 7 bases. The V gene's germline CDR1 is MDHEN and CDR2 SYDVKM. CDR3 length equals 15 residues. Trimming took 4 bases from V and 9 from J; bases not matched to a gene: 12. The CDR3 is CASSSPTGHGSEQFF. The CDR3, as DNA: TGTGCCAGCAGTTCCCCGACAGGGCATGGTAGTGAGCAGTTCTTC. Filled out from reference TRBV28 and TRBJ2-1, the complete variable domain reads DVKVTQSSRYLVKRTGEKVFLECVQDMDHENMFWYRQDPGLGLRLIYFSYDVKMKEKGDIPEGYSVSREKKERFSLILESASTNQTSMYLCASSSPTGHGSEQFFGPGTRLTVL.

CDR3 protein: CASSLARVLRTDTQYF. Written as DNA, the CDR3 is TGTGCCAGCAGCTTAGCTAGGGTCCTCCGCACAGATACGCAGTATTTT. The rearrangement joins TRBV7-2 to TRBJ2-3; D remains unclear. This CDR3 has 16 amino acids. Deletions cut 0 bases from V and 1 base from J, with 11 bases between. The germline gives CDR1 SGHTA, CDR2 FQGNSA.

The chain is built from TRBV14 and TRBJ1-1; TRBD1 might be the D (5 bases). CDR1 and CDR2 (germline): SGHDN, FVKESK. The V gene lost 7 bases and the J gene lost 1 base, with 19 bases spanning the gap. The CDR3 covers 16 residues. CDR3 in amino acids: CASKPQLGTGNTEAFF. CDR3 sequence (DNA): TGTGCCAGCAAACCCCAGCTGGGAACAGGGAACACTGAAGCTTTCTTT.

The chain uses TRBV19 and TRBJ2-3; TRBD1 agrees at 7 bases. The V gene end was trimmed by 0 bases and the J gene end by 5 bases; junction bases not matched to a gene: 11. The CDR3 totals 17 residues. Germline CDR1 reads LNHDA; CDR2 reads SQIVND (reference sequence). DNA of the CDR3: TGTGCCAGTAGTATAGATGATTTTACAGGGGAAGGAGATACGCAGTATTTT. It is translated as CASSIDDFTGEGDTQYF.

J is TRBJ2-5 and V is TRBV18; no clear D gene. The CDR3 runs to 13 residues. Between the trimmed V and J ends, which lost 3 bases and 5 bases, there was a span of 10 bases. Germline V gene data show CDR1 as KGHSH and CDR2 as LQKENI. The CDR3 is CASSPASWETQYF. CDR3 nucleotide sequence: TGTGCCAGCTCACCTGCGAGTTGGGAGACCCAGTACTTC.

With respect to this clone: Other DNA sequences in the sample encode the same CDR3. V and J are TRBV28 and TRBJ1-2; TRBD1 might be the D (5 bases). Per germline, CDR1 MDHEN and CDR2 SYDVKM. V dropped 2 bases and J dropped 5 bases, with 6 bases sitting between them. The CDR3 contains 12 residues. CDR3 residues: CASSLGGYGYTF. CDR3 DNA sequence: TGTGCCAGCAGTTTAGGGGGATATGGCTACACCTTC.

The chain uses TRBV7-6 and TRBJ2-6, with 10 positions matching TRBD1. The CDR3 length is 16 residues. Per the germline V gene, CDR1 is SGHVS and CDR2 is FNYEAQ. Trimming took 3 bases from V and 4 from J; bases not matched to a gene: 3. Here the CDR3 reads CASSFRQGAGANVLTF. Here the CDR3 DNA reads TGTGCCAGCAGCTTTAGACAGGGGGCCGGGGCCAACGTCCTGACTTTC.

The rearrangement links TRBV28 to TRBJ2-6; D remains ambiguous. Trimming cost V 5 bases and J 2 bases, with 13 bases left between them. The CDR3 extends over 16 amino acids. Germline assignment: CDR1 MDHEN and CDR2 SYDVKM. The CDR3 loop is CASSRVVRTGANVLTF. The CDR3 coding sequence is TGTGCCAGCAGTAGAGTAGTCCGAACTGGGGCCAACGTCCTGACTTTC.

This sequence joins TRBV10-3 and TRBJ2-3; the D is unclear. V was clipped by 2 bases and J by 2 bases, with 5 bases between them. The germline V gene has CDR1 ENHRY and CDR2 SYGVKD. The CDR3 covers 13 residues. The CDR3 is CAISEGSTDTQYF. The CDR3 DNA reads TGTGCCATCAGTGAGGGCTCCACAGATACGCAGTATTTT.

V usage is TRBV19 and J usage is TRBJ1-5, with 10 bases identical to TRBD1. Germline CDR1 LNHDA, CDR2 SQIVND (reference sequence). The CDR3 is 15 residues long. With 6 bases clipped from V and 4 bases from J, the junction kept 6 bases outside the gene matches. This CDR3 is CASRGQGFGNQPQHF. CDR3 DNA: TGTGCCAGTAGGGGACAGGGGTTTGGGAATCAGCCCCAGCATTTT.

The rearrangement joins TRBV28 to TRBJ1-2, with 10 bases lining up with TRBD1. V lost 4 bases to trimming and J lost 5 bases; unmatched junction nucleotides: 10. The germline V gene encodes CDR1 MDHEN and CDR2 SYDVKM. The CDR3 is made up of 16 amino acids. CDR3 residues: CASSSSGTGVGYGYTF. The DNA of the CDR3 is TGTGCCAGCAGTTCCTCCGGGACAGGGGTAGGGTATGGCTACACCTTC.

The rearrangement joins TRBV15 to TRBJ2-1; D possibly corresponds to TRBD2 (6 bases). Germline V CDR1 and CDR2: LNHNV, YYDKDF (reference sequence). The CDR3 extends over 17 amino acids. The germline V and J ends were trimmed by 0 bases and 0 bases, with 12 bases remaining between them. CDR3 region: CATSRDGDGSSYNEQFF. The CDR3 coding sequence is TGTGCCACCAGCAGAGATGGGGACGGGAGCTCCTACAATGAGCAGTTCTTC.

A few counts support this clone. The rearrangement uses TRBV7-9 and TRBJ1-3; a possible D gene is TRBD1 (5 bases). CDR1 SEHNR and CDR2 FQNEAQ come from the germline V gene (reference sequence). The ends were cut back, 1 base at V and 0 bases at J, with 10 bases in the middle. The CDR3 totals 16 residues. The CDR3 is CASSLEGTYSGNTIYF. The CDR3, as DNA: TGTGCCAGCAGCTTAGAGGGGACCTACTCTGGAAACACCATATATTTT.

The chain combines TRBV30 with TRBJ2-5, with 8 bases matching TRBD2. With 8 bases clipped from V and 6 bases from J, the junction kept 11 bases outside the gene matches. The CDR3 covers 13 residues. Germline V lookup: CDR1 GTSNPN, CDR2 SVGIG (reference sequence). Here the CDR3 DNA reads TGTGCCGGCCTACTAGCGGCCCCCAAGACCCAGTACTTC. Translation gives CAGLLAAPKTQYF.

Many counts were recorded for this clone. The identical CDR3 is also encoded by other nucleotide sequences in the sample. V is TRBV5-1 and J is TRBJ2-1; D gene unclear. Germline values: CDR1 SGHRS, CDR2 YFSETQ. The length of the CDR3 is 15 residues. V gave up 0 bases and J gave up 0 bases, with 7 bases separating them. The CDR3 coding sequence is TGCGCCAGCAGCTTGGCGGGCAGCTCCTACAATGAGCAGTTCTTC. It yields the protein CASSLAGSSYNEQFF. Together with reference TRBV5-1 and TRBJ2-1, the CDR3 gives the full variable domain: KAGVTQTPRYLIKTRGQQVTLSCSPISGHRSVSWYQQTPGQGLQFLFEYFSETQRNKGNFPGRFSGRQFSNSRSEMNVSTLELGDSALYLCASSLAGSSYNEQFFGPGTRLTVL.